The 24 T cell receptor beta chains below come from one sample, sequenced in a study of blood T cells in healthy people across ages. Alongside a J-beta primer mix, a sample-barcoded 5' primer served in a second PCR lasting 7 to 11 cycles. TCRdb used MiXCR to reprocess the 5' RACE reads, holding one entry per CDR3 protein. The profile shows approximately 810,000 distinct CDR3 sequences, more than 25% of them singletons. Sequenced input: blood. The receptors derive from a woman older than 75 in good health.

V is TRBV11-2 and J is TRBJ2-1, with D maybe TRBD2 (6 bases). CDR3 length: 18 residues. With 4 bases removed from V and 4 bases from J, the gap between germline ends came to 23 bases. CDR1 is SGHAT, CDR2 FQNNGV, per germline. The CDR3 spells CASSSRGADLRSYNEQFF. CDR3 nucleotide sequence: TGTGCCAGCAGCTCGCGGGGAGCGGACCTCCGCTCTTACAATGAGCAGTTCTTC. The variable domain in full, with the rest retrieved from reference TRBV11-2 and TRBJ2-1, is EAGVAQSPRYKIIEKRQSVAFWCNPISGHATLYWYQQILGQGPKLLIQFQNNGVVDDSQLPKDRFSAERLKGVDSTLKIQPAKLEDSAVYLCASSSRGADLRSYNEQFFGPGTRLTVL.

There are many counts of this clonotype. V and J are TRBV7-2 and TRBJ1-2, with D unresolved. The germline V gene has CDR1 SGHTA and CDR2 FQGNSA. Trimming stripped 2 bases from V and 6 bases from J, with 16 bases between. The CDR3 extends over 15 amino acids. The CDR3 DNA reads as TGTGCCAGCAGCTTATATGGGATCGGGATAGATGGCTACACCTTC. This encodes CASSLYGIGIDGYTF.

The CDR3 here is CASSPTTGGGTEAFF. The CDR3, as DNA: TGCGCCAGCAGCCCTACGACAGGGGGTGGCACTGAAGCTTTCTTT. The rearrangement joins TRBV5-1 to TRBJ1-1; 9 bases fit TRBD1. Germline V gene sequence: CDR1 SGHRS, CDR2 YFSETQ. CDR3 length: 15 residues. With 4 bases clipped from V and 4 bases from J, the junction kept 8 bases outside the gene matches.

V usage is TRBV3-1 and J usage is TRBJ1-2; 10 bases are a match to TRBD1. The V segment lost 4 bases and the J segment 6 bases; nucleotides outside the gene matches: 11. Germline V gene lookup returns CDR1 LGHDT and CDR2 YNNKEL (reference sequence). The CDR3 has 16 amino acids. The CDR3: CASSRTGTGAGNGYTF. The CDR3 coding sequence is TGTGCCAGCAGCCGAACCGGGACAGGGGCGGGAAATGGCTACACCTTC.

The chain combines TRBV7-2 with TRBJ2-2, with 7 bases fitting TRBD2. The J segment lost 8 bases and the V segment lost 3 bases, leaving 21 bases of the junction unmatched. Looked up from germline, CDR1 is SGHTA and CDR2 is FQGNSA. The CDR3 consists of 19 residues. DNA of the CDR3: TGTGCCAGCAGCTTTGCCTCCCGATCGGGGGGAGCTTTGCGTGGGGAGCTGTTTTTT. It encodes CASSFASRSGGALRGELFF. The whole variable domain, remainder taken from reference TRBV7-2 and TRBJ2-2, is GAGVSQSPSNKVTEKGKDVELRCDPISGHTALYWYRQSLGQGLEFLIYFQGNSAPDKSGLPSDRFSAERTGGSVSTLTIQRTQQEDSAVYLCASSFASRSGGALRGELFFGEGSRLTVL.

To note about this clonotype: This may arise from a read error, as a much more abundant clone is one base away. This rearrangement joins TRBV11-2 to TRBJ2-5; possible D gene TRBD2, 6 bases. The germline CDR1 and CDR2 sequences are SGHAT and FQNNGV. There are 15 residues in the CDR3. The CDR3 DNA follows: TGTGCCGGCAGCCCCGACCCTCTCCGGGGGGAGACCCAGTACTTC. Its protein product is CAGSPDPLRGETQYF. Using reference TRBV11-2 and TRBJ2-5 for the parts outside the CDR3, the full variable domain is EAGVAQSPRYKIIEKRQSVAFWCNPISGHATLYWYQQILGQGPKLLIQFQNNGVVDDSQLPKDRFSAERLKGVDSTLKIQPAKLEDSAVYLCAGSPDPLRGETQYFGPGTRLLVL.

The chain recombines TRBV5-1 with TRBJ2-1, with 11 bases matching TRBD2. Germline V gene sequence: CDR1 SGHRS, CDR2 YFSETQ. There are 15 residues in the CDR3. V lost 4 bases, J lost 7 bases, and 7 bases stayed unmatched. The CDR3 coding sequence is TGCGCCAGCAGCCCCGTAGCGGGGGGGCGGAATGAGCAGTTCTTC. Protein: CASSPVAGGRNEQFF. Full variable domain (rest looked up from reference TRBV5-1 and TRBJ2-1): KAGVTQTPRYLIKTRGQQVTLSCSPISGHRSVSWYQQTPGQGLQFLFEYFSETQRNKGNFPGRFSGRQFSNSRSEMNVSTLELGDSALYLCASSPVAGGRNEQFFGPGTRLTVL.

This clonotype was observed many times. The genes are TRBV27 and TRBJ2-3; D perhaps matches TRBD2 (5 bases). Germline-derived CDR1 and CDR2 are MNHEY and SMNVEV (reference sequence). This CDR3 comprises 14 residues. With 5 bases removed from V and 6 bases from J, the gap between germline ends came to 15 bases. The CDR3 bases are TGTGCCAGCAGTACTAGTTCTGGATATGATACGCAGTATTTT. The encoded protein is CASSTSSGYDTQYF.

This clonotype showed up just a few times. The chain employs TRBV21-1 and TRBJ2-3; TRBD1, the table's D call, was not compared with the DNA. TRBV21-1 is a documented pseudogene. The CDR3 is 16 residues long. The CDR3 is CASSKARDRNTDTQYF. The DNA of the CDR3 is TGTGCCAGCAGCAAAGCAAGGGACAGAAACACAGATACGCAGTATTTT.

This clonotype was observed at least ten times. CDR3 bases: TGTGCCAGCAGCATACCATCCGGGACGCGGAATGAGCAGTTCTTC. Its protein product is CASSIPSGTRNEQFF. This sequence joins TRBV7-2 and TRBJ2-1, with D possibly called TRBD1 or TRBD2 (5 bases each). The CDR3 sequence is 15 residues long. Germline CDR1 is SGHTA and CDR2 is FQGNSA. Trimming removed 5 bases from V and 7 bases from J, with 18 bases in between.

Ten or more counts support this clonotype. The chain carries TRBV6-2 or TRBV6-3 and TRBJ2-7, with D unresolved. Trimming pared 7 bases from V and 1 base from J, leaving 17 bases between. Looked up from germline, CDR1 is MNHEY and CDR2 is SVGEGT. The CDR3 is 15 residues long. The CDR3 region is CASKPDTGASYEQYF. In DNA form, the CDR3 reads TGTGCCAGCAAACCCGACACTGGAGCATCCTACGAGCAGTACTTC.

This clonotype was observed at least ten times. The chain combines TRBV6-6 with TRBJ2-1; 9 bases are shared with TRBD1. Germline-derived CDR1 and CDR2 are MNHNY and SVGAGI (reference sequence). This CDR3 has 15 amino acids. The junction had 9 bases not matched to a gene; V was cut back by 6 bases and J by 6 bases. CDR3 nucleotide sequence: TGTGCCAGCAGCAGAGGACAGGGGATTGGCAATGAGCAGTTCTTC. Protein: CASSRGQGIGNEQFF.

In its sample, this clonotype was seen many times. The chain combines TRBV29-1 with TRBJ2-5; no reliable D call. Trimming took 6 bases from V and 2 from J, leaving 10 bases between them. The CDR3 extends over 12 amino acids. In germline, CDR1 is SQVTM, CDR2 ANQGSEA. The CDR3 region is CSVLITQETQYF. Written as DNA, the CDR3 is TGCAGCGTCTTGATCACGCAAGAGACCCAGTACTTC.

The rearrangement links TRBV20-1 to TRBJ2-1; possible D gene TRBD1, 5 bases. This CDR3 has 12 amino acids. V was trimmed by 3 bases and J by 5 bases, leaving 8 bases between them. In germline, CDR1 is DFQATT, CDR2 SNEGSKA (reference sequence). The CDR3 bases are TGCAGTGCTAGTCGGACACACAATGAGCAGTTCTTC. This encodes CSASRTHNEQFF.

This clonotype was counted many times. The chain employs TRBV7-8 and TRBJ2-1; D is uncertain. The length of the CDR3 is 13 residues. The germline gives CDR1 SGHVS, CDR2 FQNEAQ. Trimming shortened V by 6 bases and J by 7 bases, and 13 bases separated the two germline ends. For the CDR3, the DNA is TGTGCCAGCAGTGATAAACTTAGAAATGAGCAGTTCTTC. Translated: CASSDKLRNEQFF.

In this sample, this clonotype turned up many times. V and J are TRBV6-2 or TRBV6-3 and TRBJ2-7; no clear D. The V gene's germline CDR1 is MNHEY and CDR2 SVGEGT. The V gene lost 2 bases and the J gene lost 6 bases, with 11 bases spanning the gap. CDR3 length: 13 amino acids. The CDR3, as DNA: TGTGCCAGCAGTTACGGTGTCCTCATCGAGCAGTACTTC. This translates into CASSYGVLIEQYF.

This clonotype showed up just a few times. This chain joins TRBV24-1 and TRBJ1-5, with D possibly being TRBD1 (5 bases). V was pared by 0 bases and J by 10 bases, with 9 bases between. Germline CDR1 is KGHDR and CDR2 is SFDVKD. This CDR3 region has 13 residues. The CDR3 here is CATSDLSGSPQHF. The CDR3 nucleotides are TGTGCCACCAGTGATTTGTCAGGGAGCCCCCAGCATTTT.

The rearrangement links TRBV20-1 to TRBJ1-1; 8 bases fit TRBD1. J gave up 3 bases and V 5 bases, and 11 bases lay outside the gene matches. Germline CDR1 is DFQATT and CDR2 is SNEGSKA (reference sequence). The CDR3 loop spans 15 amino acids. DNA of the CDR3: TGCAGTGCTCCTGGGACAGGTCGATTAGACACTGAAGCTTTCTTT. Amino acids: CSAPGTGRLDTEAFF.

A remark on this clonotype: An end of the junction does not agree with germline; a read error may underlie this. The chain carries TRBV7-9 and TRBJ1-1; D remains unclear. Germline V gives CDR1 SEHNR, CDR2 FQNEAQ (reference sequence). The CDR3 runs to 13 residues. In DNA form, the CDR3 reads TGTGCCTGCAGCTCCGGACCGAACACTGAAGCTTTCTTT. This encodes CACSSGPNTEAFF. Using reference TRBV7-9 and TRBJ1-1 for the parts outside the CDR3, the full variable domain is DTGVSQNPRHKITKRGQNVTFRCDPISEHNRLYWYRQTLGQGPEFLTYFQNEAQLEKSRLLSDRFSAERPKGSFSTLEIQRTEQGDSAMYLCACSSGPNTEAFFGQGTRLTVV.

This clonotype came up many times. The chain has TRBV20-1 and TRBJ2-1; D remains unclear. Germline V gene data show CDR1 as DFQATT and CDR2 as SNEGSKA (reference sequence). The CDR3 is 16 amino acids. V was pared by 2 bases and J by 0 bases, with 14 bases between. The CDR3 reads CSARSKQSSSYNEQFF. The CDR3 region has the DNA TGCAGTGCTAGATCCAAACAGTCTAGCTCCTACAATGAGCAGTTCTTC.

The rearrangement links TRBV30 to TRBJ1-1, with no clear D. The V end lost 4 bases, the J end lost 1 base, and 7 bases lay between the germline ends. The CDR3 runs to 12 residues. Germline CDR1 GTSNPN, CDR2 SVGIG (reference sequence). CDR3 DNA sequence: TGTGCCTGGACACATCCGAACACTGAAGCTTTCTTT. This sequence encodes CAWTHPNTEAFF.

The chain employs TRBV10-2 and TRBJ1-5; 9 nucleotides match TRBD1. The CDR3 covers 14 residues. Unmatched junction bases numbered 4, after V lost 3 bases and J lost 7 bases. CDR1 is WSHSY, CDR2 SAAADI, per germline. CDR3: CASSDTGGVQPQHF. Here the CDR3 DNA reads TGCGCCAGCAGTGATACAGGGGGCGTACAGCCCCAGCATTTT.

In its sample, this clonotype was seen a few times. This chain connects TRBV10-3 to TRBJ1-1, with D possibly being TRBD1 (6 bases). In germline, CDR1 is ENHRY, CDR2 SYGVKD. Trimming pared 6 bases from V and 1 base from J, leaving 9 bases between. The CDR3 spans 13 residues. CDR3 DNA sequence: TGTGCCATCAGCGTGGACAGGAACACTGAAGCTTTCTTT. Its translation: CAISVDRNTEAFF.

This clonotype was detected many times. The chain couples TRBV20-1 to TRBJ2-5; TRBD2 matches 10 bases. The V gene's germline CDR1 is DFQATT and CDR2 SNEGSKA (reference sequence). This CDR3 has 13 residues. J was trimmed by 4 bases and V by 4 bases; bases with no gene match: 3. CDR3 region: CSATSGGAETQYF. In DNA form, the CDR3 reads TGCAGTGCTACCAGCGGGGGGGCAGAGACCCAGTACTTC.